The 16 T cell receptor beta chains in this list originate from one sample, sequenced in a study of T cell responses to AZD1222 COVID-19 vaccine. Here immunoSEQ multiplex PCR was the method, and the copy in TCRdb shows in-frame clones only, minus some. The table records under 150,000 clones, under 95% of them present only once. This specimen consisted of peripheral blood, obtained on day 0 of AZD1222 vaccination. The receptors come from an adult in good health.

This clone has only one observation. This rearrangement joins TRBV6-2 or TRBV6-3 to TRBJ1-1; 7 bases align to TRBD1. The ends lost 6 bases at V and 4 bases at J; junction bases unmatched: 5. The CDR3 sequence is 13 residues long. Germline loops: CDR1 MNHEY, CDR2 SVGEGT. CDR3 sequence reads: CASRYQGGTEAFF. The CDR3 DNA is TGTGCCAGCAGGTACCAGGGGGGCACTGAAGCTTTCTTT.

This chain connects TRBV7-9 to TRBJ1-4; 9 bases match TRBD1. V lost 1 base, J lost 6 bases, and 3 bases stayed unmatched. The germline gives CDR1 SEHNR, CDR2 FQNEAQ (reference sequence). The CDR3 has 15 amino acids. The CDR3 spells CASSLGDRDDEKLFF. In DNA form, the CDR3 reads TGTGCCAGCAGCTTAGGGGACAGGGATGATGAAAAACTGTTTTTT.

This sequence joins TRBV7-8 and TRBJ2-1; D is perhaps TRBD1 (5 bases). Germline loops: CDR1 SGHVS, CDR2 FQNEAQ. Trimming left V 5 bases short and J 6 bases short, with 14 bases between. This CDR3 contains 14 residues. The CDR3 DNA is TGTGCCAGCAGCGCTTACCAGGGAAGCAATGAGCAGTTCTTC. This encodes CASSAYQGSNEQFF. The full variable domain, completed using reference TRBV7-8 and TRBJ2-1, is GAGVSQSPRYKVAKRGQDVALRCDPISGHVSLFWYQQALGQGPEFLTYFQNEAQLDKSGLPSDRFFAERPEGSVSTLKIQRTQQEDSAVYLCASSAYQGSNEQFFGPGTRLTVL.

The rearrangement uses TRBV9 and TRBJ2-7; D may be TRBD2 (5 bases). Looked up from germline, CDR1 is SGDLS and CDR2 is YYNGEE. Trimming pared 3 bases from V and 4 bases from J, leaving 14 bases between. The length of the CDR3 is 14 residues. This CDR3 reads CASSAIPTGYEQYF. The CDR3 DNA sequence: TGTGCCAGCAGCGCGATACCTACGGGGTACGAGCAGTACTTC.

This rearrangement joins TRBV4-2 to TRBJ1-2; 12 nucleotides line up with TRBD1. With V trimmed by 5 bases and J by 8 bases, 9 bases remained unmatched. CDR3 length: 15 amino acids. Germline CDR1 reads LGHNA; CDR2 reads YNFKEQ. CDR3 in amino acids: CASSSPGQGAVGYTF. CDR3 bases: TGTGCCAGCAGCTCACCGGGACAGGGGGCGGTCGGCTACACCTTC.

The chain combines TRBV9 with TRBJ1-2, with TRBD1 as a possible D gene (6 bases). Germline V lookup: CDR1 SGDLS, CDR2 YYNGEE. V was clipped by 0 bases and J by 4 bases, with 7 bases between them. The CDR3 covers 13 residues. CDR3 DNA: TGTGCCAGCAGCGTAGTAGGGGGCTATGGCTACACCTTC. Translated, it gives CASSVVGGYGYTF. The full variable domain, completed using reference TRBV9 and TRBJ1-2, is DSGVTQTPKHLITATGQRVTLRCSPRSGDLSVYWYQQSLDQGLQFLIQYYNGEERAKGNILERFSAQQFPDLHSELNLSSLELGDSALYFCASSVVGGYGYTFGSGTRLTVV.

The chain has TRBV29-1 and TRBJ2-3; TRBD2 matches at 9 bases. CDR1 and CDR2 from the germline V gene are SQVTM and ANQGSEA. The junction had 10 bases not matched to a gene; V was cut back by 4 bases and J by 5 bases. There are 15 residues in the CDR3. The CDR3 loop reads CSVVAGGLGIDTQYF. In DNA, the CDR3 is TGCAGCGTTGTGGCGGGAGGGTTGGGTATAGATACGCAGTATTTT.

The chain couples TRBV7-9 to TRBJ1-3; D gene ambiguous. The V end was cut by 0 bases, the J end by 0 bases, with 0 bases between. CDR3 size: 13 residues. Germline assignment: CDR1 SEHNR and CDR2 FQNEAQ (reference sequence). DNA for the CDR3: TGTGCCAGCAGCTTAGCCTCTGGAAACACCATATATTTT. Residues: CASSLASGNTIYF.

The J gene is TRBJ1-2, the V gene TRBV28, with TRBD1 matching 9 bases. V lost 5 bases to trimming and J lost 3 bases; unmatched junction nucleotides: 10. The CDR3 loop spans 16 amino acids. CDR1 is MDHEN and CDR2 is SYDVKM in the germline V gene. CDR3 nucleotide sequence: TGTGCCAGCAGTCGGACAGGGGTGGGTCGTGACTATGGCTACACCTTC. This translates into CASSRTGVGRDYGYTF.

The V gene is TRBV29-1, the J gene TRBJ1-3; perhaps TRBD1 as D (5 bases). Trimming stripped 7 bases from V and 1 base from J, with 14 bases between. Germline V gene sequence: CDR1 SQVTM, CDR2 ANQGSEA. The CDR3 has 14 amino acids. The CDR3 region has the DNA TGCAGCGCCACGTTTGGGGGATCTGGAAACACCATATATTTT. This gives the protein CSATFGGSGNTIYF.

The gene calls are TRBV21-1 and TRBJ1-5; the DNA was not used to check the table's D call, TRBD1. TRBV21-1 is a recognized pseudogene. The CDR3 consists of 14 residues. CDR3 amino acids: CAKNRDSANQPQHF. Here the CDR3 DNA reads TGTGCCAAGAACCGGGACAGTGCCAATCAGCCCCAGCATTTT.

The chain carries TRBV3-1 (or the pseudogene TRBV3-2) and TRBJ2-2; possible D gene TRBD2, 5 bases. Trimming took 0 bases from V and 6 from J, leaving 14 bases between them. The V gene's germline CDR1 is LGHDT and CDR2 YNNKEL (reference sequence). The CDR3 extends over 16 amino acids. This chain's CDR3 is CASSQERGSLAGELFF. The DNA of the CDR3 is TGTGCCAGCAGCCAAGAAAGAGGGAGTCTCGCCGGGGAGCTGTTTTTT.

The chain is built from TRBV4-2 and TRBJ1-6, with 9 positions matching TRBD1. The V gene end was trimmed by 6 bases and the J gene end by 7 bases; junction bases not matched to a gene: 4. The length of the CDR3 is 14 residues. Germline CDR1 LGHNA, CDR2 YNFKEQ. CDR3 sequence: CASSEQGANSPLHF. CDR3 nucleotides: TGTGCCAGCAGTGAACAGGGGGCAAATTCACCCCTCCACTTT.

CDR3 nucleotide sequence: TGCAGCGCTAGCGTAGCTAGCGAGCAGTACTTC. Translated: CSASVASEQYF. The chain carries TRBV29-1 and TRBJ2-7, with D possibly being TRBD2 (6 bases). V shed 7 bases and J shed 6 bases, with 13 bases lying between them. Germline V lookup: CDR1 SQVTM, CDR2 ANQGSEA. The CDR3 runs to 11 residues.

V is TRBV19 and J is TRBJ1-2, with unresolved D. Germline CDR1 reads LNHDA; CDR2 reads SQIVND (reference sequence). CDR3 length: 13 residues. V dropped 7 bases and J dropped 10 bases, with 19 bases sitting between them. CDR3 protein: CASTPRKGEAYTF. The CDR3 nucleotides read TGTGCCAGTACCCCCCGCAAGGGAGAGGCCTACACCTTC.

V usage is TRBV5-4 and J usage is TRBJ2-3; 8 bases match TRBD2. V lost 0 bases to trimming and J lost 5 bases; unmatched junction nucleotides: 5. Germline lookup yields CDR1 SGHNT and CDR2 YYREEE (reference sequence). The CDR3 consists of 15 residues. CDR3 in DNA: TGTGCCAGCAGCTTGGCTCAGCGGGGGATAGATACGCAGTATTTT. It is translated as CASSLAQRGIDTQYF.